This T cell receptor (beta chain) was sequenced during a study of post-analysis software for immune sequencing data. Study in general: Patients had relapsing-remitting, secondary progressive or progressive-relapsing multiple sclerosis; some lacked subtype. The study's findings and limits: Controls had significantly higher normalized Chao1 diversity than multiple sclerosis patients. The authors found that F measure strongly co-clustered same-batch samples. Patients used about 5 TRBV segments, including TRBV5-6, TRBV5-1 and TRBV20-1, more often than controls.

Points on this clonotype: Its cognate antigen is unknown.

V trimming: 4 bases; J trimming: 8 bases; junction bases outside the gene matches: 7. The CDR3 is 14 residues long. Germline V lookup: CDR1 SEHNR, CDR2 FQNEAQ (reference sequence). TCR beta cDNA libraries included unique molecular identifiers. With about 0.95 to 11 million T cells as the source, 450,000 to 600,000 cDNA molecules resulted. Using its own MiXCR run on the PCR reads, TCRdb lists one record per CDR3 protein. Of more than 450,000 distinct CDR3 sequences in the sample, roughly two fifths were seen once. Material: blood. The source of this sequence is a girl between 10 and 17 years old with multiple sclerosis. The chain couples TRBV7-9 to TRBJ1-5, with 8 bases that match TRBD1. This chain's CDR3 is CASSSGQAGEPQHF. CDR3 sequence (DNA): TGTGCCAGCAGCTCGGGACAGGCAGGTGAGCCCCAGCATTTT.